This is a list of T cell receptor beta chains from one sample in a study of T cell responses to AZD1222 COVID-19 vaccine. Clones were read by immunoSEQ multiplex PCR, and TCRdb kept only the in-frame ones, dropping some. The repertoire consists of approximately 150,000 clones, with approximately 90% occurring once and the leading ten covering about 1.9%. This specimen was peripheral blood, taken 28 days after the second AZD1222 dose. These receptors all stem from an adult who received the AZD1222 COVID-19 vaccine. Each CDR3 is given with its conserved first and last residue. Each record gives: J gene, V gene, clone size, D gene, CDR3 protein, CDR3 DNA. D genes are given only for firm matches. Clone size is stated in some rows and not others, as once, few, many or a class when expanded.

j_gene: TRBJ2-5; v_gene: TRBV9; abundance: NA; d_gene: NA; CDR3aa: CASSGVGGETQYF; CDR3nt: TGTGCCAGCAGCGGTGTAGGCGGTGAGACCCAGTACTTC
j_gene: TRBJ2-1; v_gene: TRBV10-2; abundance: NA; d_gene: TRBD2; CDR3aa: CASSPSGREQFF; CDR3nt: TGCGCCAGCAGTCCTAGCGGGCGTGAGCAGTTCTTC
j_gene: TRBJ2-2; v_gene: TRBV19; abundance: NA; d_gene: TRBD1; CDR3aa: CASKTGTNTGELFF; CDR3nt: TGTGCCAGCAAGACAGGGACGAACACCGGGGAGCTGTTTTTT
j_gene: TRBJ2-7; v_gene: TRBV7-8; abundance: NA; d_gene: TRBD2; CDR3aa: CASSLGGLADSYEQYF; CDR3nt: TGTGCCAGCAGCTTAGGGGGACTAGCGGACTCCTACGAGCAGTACTTC
j_gene: TRBJ2-3; v_gene: TRBV18; abundance: NA; d_gene: NA; CDR3aa: CASQSGTLSTDTQYF; CDR3nt: TGTGCCAGCCAATCCGGGACACTTAGCACAGATACGCAGTATTTT
j_gene: TRBJ1-6; v_gene: TRBV6-5; abundance: NA; d_gene: TRBD1; CDR3aa: CASRDRAPLHF; CDR3nt: TGTGCCAGCAGGGACAGGGCACCCCTCCACTTT
j_gene: TRBJ1-5; v_gene: TRBV7-2; abundance: once; d_gene: NA; CDR3aa: CASSLEVRGNQPQHF; CDR3nt: TGTGCCAGCAGCTTAGAGGTGAGGGGCAATCAGCCCCAGCATTTT
j_gene: TRBJ2-7; v_gene: TRBV6-6; abundance: NA; d_gene: NA; CDR3aa: CASSYTTGLDYEQYF; CDR3nt: TGTGCCAGCAGTTACACAACAGGACTGGATTACGAGCAGTACTTC
j_gene: TRBJ1-4; v_gene: TRBV23-1; abundance: NA; d_gene: TRBD1; CDR3aa: CASSQPGQGAANEKLFF; CDR3nt: TGCGCCAGCAGTCAACCGGGACAGGGGGCAGCTAATGAAAAACTGTTTTTT
j_gene: TRBJ1-6; v_gene: TRBV9; abundance: NA; d_gene: NA; CDR3aa: CASSGTVSSYNSPLHF; CDR3nt: TGTGCCAGCAGTGGGACGGTTAGCTCCTATAATTCACCCCTCCACTTT
j_gene: TRBJ1-2; v_gene: TRBV7-9; abundance: once; d_gene: NA; CDR3aa: CASSFSTLNYGYTF; CDR3nt: TGTGCCAGCAGCTTTAGTACTCTTAACTATGGCTACACCTTC
j_gene: TRBJ1-5; v_gene: TRBV18; abundance: NA; d_gene: TRBD1; CDR3aa: CASSTGTGDNQPQHF; CDR3nt: TGTGCCAGCTCAACCGGGACAGGGGACAATCAGCCCCAGCATTTT
j_gene: TRBJ1-1; v_gene: TRBV7-3; abundance: NA; d_gene: TRBD1; CDR3aa: CASSSPDRGTEAFF; CDR3nt: TGTGCCAGCAGCTCCCCCGACAGGGGCACTGAAGCTTTCTTT